A single T cell receptor (beta chain) is shown here with its context. The record originates from a study of control samples from healthy donors and cancer patients. The data were produced by immunoSEQ multiplex PCR, yet TCRdb's version contains in-frame clones alone and is incomplete. In the table there are 150,000 or so clones, roughly 93% of which are singletons. Germline values: CDR1 LGHNA, CDR2 YSLEER. This CDR3 has 18 amino acids. The J segment lost 0 bases and the V segment lost 2 bases, leaving 8 bases of the junction unmatched. The receptor was isolated from a man between 18 and 35 years old in good health. The chain couples TRBV4-3 to TRBJ1-4, with 8 positions matching TRBD1. The source material was blood. The CDR3: CASSQWAGGLATNEKLFF. Here the CDR3 DNA reads TGCGCCAGCAGCCAATGGGCAGGGGGCCTTGCAACTAATGAAAAACTGTTTTTT.